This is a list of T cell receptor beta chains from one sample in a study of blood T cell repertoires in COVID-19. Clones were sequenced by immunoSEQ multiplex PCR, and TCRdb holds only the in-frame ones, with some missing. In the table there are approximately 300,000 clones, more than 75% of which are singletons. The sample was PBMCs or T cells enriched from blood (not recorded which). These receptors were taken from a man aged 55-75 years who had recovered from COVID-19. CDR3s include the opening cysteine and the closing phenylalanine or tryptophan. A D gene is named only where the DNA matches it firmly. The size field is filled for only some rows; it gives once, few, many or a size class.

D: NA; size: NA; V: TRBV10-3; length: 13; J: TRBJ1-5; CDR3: CAISGVLNQPQHF; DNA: TGTGCCATCAGCGGAGTCTTAAATCAGCCCCAGCATTTT
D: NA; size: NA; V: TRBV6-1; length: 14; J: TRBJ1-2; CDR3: CASSEGLQGDGYTF; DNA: TGTGCCAGCAGTGAAGGGCTACAGGGCGATGGCTACACCTTC
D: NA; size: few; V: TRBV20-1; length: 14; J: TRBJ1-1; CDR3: CSASATYSNTEAFF; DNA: TGCAGTGCTAGTGCTACTTATTCGAACACTGAAGCTTTCTTT
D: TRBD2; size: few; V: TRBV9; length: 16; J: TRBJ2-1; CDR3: CASSVGAGGAYNEQFF; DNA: TGTGCCAGCAGCGTAGGAGCGGGAGGCGCCTACAATGAGCAGTTCTTC
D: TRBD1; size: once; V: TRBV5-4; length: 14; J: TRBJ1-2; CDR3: CASSLRQGASGYTF; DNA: TGTGCCAGCAGCTTACGACAGGGGGCTAGTGGCTACACCTTC
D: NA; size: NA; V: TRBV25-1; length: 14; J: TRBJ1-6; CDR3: CASSPDSANSPLHF; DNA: TGTGCCAGCAGTCCCGATAGCGCGAATTCACCCCTCCACTTT
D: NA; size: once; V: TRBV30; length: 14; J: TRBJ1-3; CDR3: CAWVLGAGGNTIYF; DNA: TGTGCCTGGGTCTTGGGGGCCGGCGGAAACACCATATATTTT
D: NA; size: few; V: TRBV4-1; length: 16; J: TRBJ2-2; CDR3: CASSPDSRSNTGELFF; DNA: TGCGCCAGCAGCCCAGATTCCAGGTCGAACACCGGGGAGCTGTTTTTT
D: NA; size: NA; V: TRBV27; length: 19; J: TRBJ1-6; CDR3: CASSLSGQGPNSYNSPLHF; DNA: TGTGCCAGCAGTTTATCGGGACAAGGCCCAAACTCCTATAATTCACCCCTCCACTTT
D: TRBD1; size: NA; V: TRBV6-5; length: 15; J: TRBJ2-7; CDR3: CASSLKQGTIYEQYF; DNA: TGTGCCAGCAGCTTAAAACAGGGGACAATTTACGAGCAGTACTTC
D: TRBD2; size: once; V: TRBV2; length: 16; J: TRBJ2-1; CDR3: CASTPAGGPIYDEQFF; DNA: TGTGCCAGCACTCCAGCGGGAGGACCGATCTACGATGAGCAGTTCTTC
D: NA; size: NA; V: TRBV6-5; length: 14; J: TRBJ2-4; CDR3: CASSPPGAGAIQYF; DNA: TGTGCCAGCAGCCCGCCGGGAGCGGGTGCCATTCAGTACTTC
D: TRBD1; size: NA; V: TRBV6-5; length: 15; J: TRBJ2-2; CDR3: CASIEGARNTGELFF; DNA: TGTGCCAGCATAGAGGGGGCTCGTAACACCGGGGAGCTGTTTTTT
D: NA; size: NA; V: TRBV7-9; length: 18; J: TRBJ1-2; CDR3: CASSPGIHLGAKNYGYTF; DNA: TGTGCCAGCAGCCCAGGAATCCACTTGGGGGCTAAGAACTATGGCTACACCTTC
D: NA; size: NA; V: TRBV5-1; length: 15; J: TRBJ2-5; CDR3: CASSLYPGVTETQYF; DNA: TGCGCCAGCAGCTTGTATCCGGGAGTGACAGAGACCCAGTACTTC